This TCR beta chain was retrieved from a study of cytomegalovirus exposure and HLA in healthy donors. Whole-study results and caveats: Among TCR beta chains, those listed as cytomegalovirus-associated numbered around 160. An observed cluster of highly shared sequence variants was recorded as a likely sequencing artifact. When analyzed later, the rates of TCR association showed variation by HLA locus, with DRB1 the most and HLA-C the fewest.

Germline CDR1 MNHEY, CDR2 SMNVEV (reference sequence). V lost 7 bases to trimming and J lost 0 bases; unmatched junction nucleotides: 5. CDR3 length equals 14 residues. Of note for this clone: Its antigen remains unknown.

Primers included in the PCR were 60 Vbeta and 13 Jbeta primers. Clones were sequenced by immunoSEQ multiplex PCR, and TCRdb holds only the in-frame ones, with some missing. The sample contains 250,000 to 350,000 clones, about 66% of which appear only once. This receptor was obtained from a female donor in good health and CMV-seronegative. The chain couples TRBV27 to TRBJ2-7; 8 bases are shared with TRBD1. Input material: PBMCs. CDR3 sequence: CASTRTGSSYEQYF. CDR3 bases: TGTGCCAGCACCCGGACAGGGAGCTCCTACGAGCAGTACTTC.